This T cell receptor beta chain derives from a study of T cell responses to AZD1222 COVID-19 vaccine. Findings and caveats of the study: Recipients of AZD1222 seropositive at baseline numbered only 6 or 7. Among vaccine-associated CD4 TCRs, coverage spanned spike, with dominance at 160-218 and 743-854. Most donors were white British and more were female, and clonal diversity was possibly underestimated. Increases in Spike-specific TCR breadth and depth were seen after two AZD1222 doses.

The CDR3 is 10 residues long. The ends were cut back, 7 bases at V and 9 bases at J, with 12 bases in the middle. CDR1 is SQVTM and CDR2 is ANQGSEA in the germline V gene. Of note for this clone: Its matching antigen is unknown.

Data came from immunoSEQ multiplex PCR; TCRdb stores just in-frame clones and leaves some out. The sample consists of 43,000 or so clones, 90% of them appearing once. This receptor was obtained from an adult who received the AZD1222 COVID-19 vaccine. This sample comprised peripheral blood, obtained 28 days after the second AZD1222 dose. The chain combines TRBV29-1 with TRBJ1-1, with D possibly being TRBD1 (5 bases). CDR3 sequence: CSALGVKAFF. DNA of the CDR3: TGCAGCGCTTTAGGGGTCAAAGCTTTCTTT.